This entry concerns a single TCR beta chain. This clonotype was seen more than once but under ten times. Its antigen is still unknown. No quality values exist for individual bases; no much larger clone is one base distant. The data stem from a study of T cell repertoires in cytomegalovirus infection (dated by TCRdb to between 2019 and 2020). For the wider study: Because public TCR beta signatures pointed to carriage of CMV infection together with the matching HLA type, the HLA type of each donor mattered for the analysis. Findings and caveats that apply to the study as a whole: In both this cohort and an independent roughly 400-donor cohort, the cumulative frequency of public TCR beta family members distinguished carriers of CMV infection plus the relevant HLA type. In the ex vivo response, HLA-C-restricted CMV-specific TCR beta clonotypes were dominant, and in two of eight donors the single most frequent clonotype came from this HLA-C-restricted group.

This sample was sequenced with an Illumina HiSeq 1500. TCRdb trimmed the raw reads at Q25, called clones with MiXCR and kept productive beta chains. Every entry covers one CDR3 protein and lists the most common genes and DNA from its rows. The sample table contains more than 400,000 distinct CDR3 sequences; only one count was recorded for around 27% of them. Approximately 13% of the sample is in the top ten clones. This TCR was sampled from a human donor in good health (CMV status not recorded). Some clones in this sample may be carry-over from other donors' samples. Source material: PBMCs.

The nucleotide sequence is TGTGCCAGCCACGTTACTCCGGGACAGGGGGTCACGGGAAACACCATATATTTT. Translated, this gives CASHVTPGQGVTGNTIYF. The chain is assembled from TRBV6-5 and TRBJ1-3, and TRBD1 aligns with 11 junction nucleotides. The germline V gene yields MNHEY for CDR1 and SVGAGI for CDR2. From the cysteine through the phenylalanine, the CDR3 covers 18 amino acids. Only the CDR3 DNA is retained, 54 bases long and in frame from the first base. The junction shows trimming of 8 bases on V and 4 bases on J, and the gene matches do not reach 16 bases of it.